Shown below are 7 T cell receptor beta chains from a single sample sequenced in a study of CD8+CD57+ T cells in acquired aplastic anemia (dated by TCRdb to 2016 to 2018). The patients picked for sequencing were ones in whom flow cytometry had shown an expansion of CD8+CD57+ cells. For sequencing, an Illumina HiSeq 2000 was employed. TCR beta VDJ combination and CDR3 sequence profiling used genomic DNA as the template. The public sequencing data were trimmed at Q25 with fastp and processed into clonotypes with MiXCR by TCRdb, which kept only in-frame beta chains. All rows with the same CDR3 protein become a single entry with the most common DNA and genes. The sample includes roughly 250,000 distinct CDR3 sequences, with roughly 82% observed a single time. The ten largest clones take up approximately 40% of the sample. Sequences were obtained from sorted CD4+, CD8+, or CD8+CD57+ T cells (not recorded which) from PBMCs. All receptors come from a human donor with aplastic anemia.

This chain uses TRBV7-9 with TRBJ2-1; TRBD2 is a possible D gene (6 bases). The CDR3 is 13 amino acids. Germline values: CDR1 SEHNR, CDR2 FQNEAQ (reference sequence). Deletions cut 6 bases from V and 12 bases from J, with 18 bases between. The chain's CDR3 is CASSDGGIDGQFF. Here the CDR3 DNA reads TGTGCCAGCAGTGATGGAGGGATCGATGGGCAGTTCTTC. Combining the CDR3 with reference TRBV7-9 and TRBJ2-1 gives the whole variable domain DTGVSQNPRHKITKRGQNVTFRCDPISEHNRLYWYRQTLGQGPEFLTYFQNEAQLEKSRLLSDRFSAERPKGSFSTLEIQRTEQGDSAMYLCASSDGGIDGQFFGPGTRLTVL.

With regard to this clonotype: A junction boundary mismatches the germline segment, possibly from a read error. V and J are TRBV7-2 and TRBJ2-3; maybe TRBD2 (6 bases). Germline loops: CDR1 SGHTA, CDR2 FQGNSA. The CDR3 consists of 14 residues. The CDR3 reads CASSLVGGPTMRSF. As DNA, the CDR3 is TGTGCCAGCAGCCTCGTGGGAGGACCCACAATGAGGAGTTTT.

The chain couples TRBV11-3 to TRBJ1-1, with D possibly being TRBD1 (6 bases). The CDR3 length is 17 residues. Trimming took off 8 bases at V and 2 bases at J, with 24 bases between the two ends. CDR1 and CDR2 (germline): SGHNT, YENEEA. This CDR3 reads CASSRQAKQGGNTEAFF. For the CDR3, the DNA is TGTGCCAGCTCAAGACAGGCCAAACAGGGAGGAAACACTGAAGCTTTCTTT.

This clonotype was found many times. This rearrangement joins TRBV5-6 to TRBJ2-7, with D perhaps matching TRBD1 (5 bases). Trimming shortened V by 3 bases and J by 2 bases, and 12 bases separated the two germline ends. The length of the CDR3 is 14 residues. Germline V lookup: CDR1 SGHDT, CDR2 YYEEEE. CDR3 amino acids: CASSSTGEAYEQYF. The CDR3 coding sequence is TGTGCCAGCAGCTCAACAGGAGAAGCCTACGAGCAGTACTTC. Looking up the rest from reference TRBV5-6 and TRBJ2-7 gives the full variable domain: DAGVTQSPTHLIKTRGQQVTLRCSPKSGHDTVSWYQQALGQGPQFIFQYYEEEERQRGNFPDRFSGHQFPNYSSELNVNALLLGDSALYLCASSSTGEAYEQYFGPGTRLTVT.

A word on this clonotype: It is likely a read error, because the conserved phenylalanine at the end of the CDR3 is missing. The DNA is omitted, as the CDR3 cannot be located on it reliably, and the CDR3 follows TCRdb's listing. This chain links TRBV9 with TRBJ2-5; the D segment call TRBD1 is taken from the table without a DNA check. The CDR3 spans 13 residues, counting both ends. The germline gives CDR1 SGDLS, CDR2 YYNGEE. The CDR3 region is CASSAQGQDSHLL.

J is TRBJ1-1 and V is TRBV7-2; no firm D call. Per the germline V gene, CDR1 is SGHTA and CDR2 is FQGNSA. V was shortened by 1 base and J by 13 bases, with 22 bases between the two germline ends. The CDR3 is made up of 15 amino acids. The CDR3 sequence is CASSLDLRGDTQYFF. The CDR3 nucleotides are TGTGCCAGCAGCTTAGATCTGAGAGGCGATACTCAGTATTTCTTT.

The chain carries TRBV5-8 and TRBJ1-1; no definite D call. The CDR3 has 15 amino acids. V dropped 4 bases and J dropped 1 base, with 14 bases sitting between them. Germline V gives CDR1 SGHTS, CDR2 YDEGEE. Here the CDR3 DNA reads TGTGCCAGCAGCCCCCCTCTGGCAGGGAACACTGAAGCTTTCTTT. This gives the protein CASSPPLAGNTEAFF.